These 25 T cell receptor beta chains were sequenced from one sample in a study of blood T cell repertoires in COVID-19. Sequencing used immunoSEQ multiplex PCR; TCRdb keeps in-frame clones, though not all of them. The table records 20,000 to 30,000 clones, about 91% of them present only once. Sequences were obtained from peripheral blood. These receptors originate from a man between 70 and 80 years old with active COVID-19.

This chain joins TRBV5-1 and TRBJ2-1; 8 positions match TRBD2. CDR3 length: 15 residues. Germline V gene sequence: CDR1 SGHRS, CDR2 YFSETQ. After removal of 1 base from V and 5 bases from J, the junction contained 5 bases not matched to a gene. CDR3 in amino acids: CASSLIAGPDNEQFF. In nucleotides, the CDR3 is TGCGCCAGCAGCTTGATAGCGGGACCCGACAATGAGCAGTTCTTC.

The chain is built from TRBV7-6 and TRBJ2-7, with 9 bases that match TRBD1. With V trimmed by 5 bases and J by 7 bases, 12 bases remained unmatched. Looked up from germline, CDR1 is SGHVS and CDR2 is FNYEAQ. CDR3 length: 15 residues. The CDR3 bases are TGTGCCAGCAGCCAACCGGGACAGGGCCTAGGGGAGCAGTACTTC. Amino acids: CASSQPGQGLGEQYF.

V is TRBV19 and J is TRBJ2-2; D perhaps matches TRBD2 (6 bases). This CDR3 contains 15 residues. CDR1 is LNHDA, CDR2 SQIVND, per germline (reference sequence). Trimming cost V 1 base and J 3 bases, with 9 bases left between them. The CDR3 DNA sequence: TGTGCCAGTAGTATAGCGCCGGGGGACACCGGGGAGCTGTTTTTT. Amino acid sequence: CASSIAPGDTGELFF. The full variable domain, rest sourced from reference TRBV19 and TRBJ2-2, is DGGITQSPKYLFRKEGQNVTLSCEQNLNHDAMYWYRQDPGQGLRLIYYSQIVNDFQKGDIAEGYSVSREKKESFPLTVTSAQKNPTAFYLCASSIAPGDTGELFFGEGSRLTVL.

The chain combines TRBV7-2 with TRBJ2-3, with 7 bases fitting TRBD2. V was pared by 5 bases and J by 5 bases, with 13 bases of the junction left unmatched. The CDR3 consists of 16 residues. The germline V gene has CDR1 SGHTA and CDR2 FQGNSA. CDR3 in amino acids: CASSRRGAGRVDTQYF. In DNA form, the CDR3 reads TGTGCCAGCAGCCGTCGGGGTGCGGGGAGGGTAGATACGCAGTATTTT.

The chain couples TRBV11-1 to TRBJ2-7; the match to TRBD2 covers 8 bases. The V gene's germline CDR1 is SGHAT and CDR2 FQDESV (reference sequence). The CDR3 consists of 15 residues. V was pared by 3 bases and J by 2 bases, with 6 bases of the junction left unmatched. For the CDR3, the DNA is TGTGCCAGCAGCTTGCGACTAGCGACTACCTACGAGCAGTACTTC. Residues: CASSLRLATTYEQYF.

This clone is a singleton in its sample. V is TRBV3-1 (or the pseudogene TRBV3-2) and J is TRBJ2-7, with TRBD2 matching over 7 bases. Per germline, CDR1 LGHDT and CDR2 YNNKEL (reference sequence). V lost 0 bases and J lost 5; bases outside the gene matches: 10. The CDR3 covers 16 residues. The CDR3, as DNA: TGTGCCAGCAGCCAAGATTATGGCGGGGGAAAGGACGAGCAGTACTTC. Protein sequence: CASSQDYGGGKDEQYF.

The chain is built from TRBV5-1 and TRBJ1-2; TRBD1 might be the D (5 bases). CDR1 and CDR2 from the germline V gene are SGHRS and YFSETQ. V was pared by 0 bases and J by 5 bases, with 20 bases between. The CDR3 has 17 residues. CDR3 nucleotide sequence: TGCGCCAGCAGCTTGGGGGGATATTCACGTCAGGGATATGGCTACACCTTC. It is translated as CASSLGGYSRQGYGYTF.

J is TRBJ2-7 and V is TRBV6-5, with TRBD2 matching over 13 bases. Looked up from germline, CDR1 is MNHEY and CDR2 is SVGAGI. Trimming took 6 bases from V and 7 from J; bases not matched to a gene: 9. CDR3 length: 15 amino acids. This chain's CDR3 is CASSYAPGLAGEQYF. CDR3 sequence (DNA): TGTGCCAGCAGCTACGCTCCGGGACTAGCGGGGGAGCAGTACTTC.

The chain links TRBV7-3 to TRBJ2-3; perhaps TRBD2 as D (6 bases). V shed 5 bases and J shed 7 bases, with 16 bases lying between them. This CDR3 is built from 14 residues. Germline CDR1 is SGHTA and CDR2 is FQGTGA. CDR3 residues: CASSLGGEVHTQYF. The CDR3 region has the DNA TGTGCCAGCAGCCTAGGCGGGGAGGTCCATACGCAGTATTTT.

The chain couples TRBV28 to TRBJ2-7, with 9 bases matching TRBD1. The CDR3 runs to 16 residues. V gave up 4 bases and J gave up 3 bases; unmatched junction bases: 10. CDR1 is MDHEN, CDR2 SYDVKM, per germline. For the CDR3, the DNA is TGTGCCAGCAGTTCCCTTCCCCGGACAGGGGTCTACGAGCAGTACTTC. Translation: CASSSLPRTGVYEQYF.

In its sample, this clone was seen once. The chain has TRBV3-1 (or the pseudogene TRBV3-2) and TRBJ1-6; 7 nucleotides match TRBD1. CDR3 length equals 15 residues. Germline CDR1 and CDR2: LGHDT and YNNKEL (reference sequence). Trimming took 3 bases from V and 15 from J; bases not matched to a gene: 14. For the CDR3, the DNA is TGTGCCAGCAGCCAGTGGCGGGACAGCCAAAAAAACCTCCACTTT. This encodes CASSQWRDSQKNLHF.

The chain links TRBV19 to TRBJ1-2; a weak D match, TRBD1 (6 bases). From germline, CDR1 is LNHDA and CDR2 SQIVND (reference sequence). V dropped 6 bases and J dropped 1 base, with 6 bases sitting between them. This CDR3 contains 12 residues. CDR3: CASRDSNYGYTF. CDR3 sequence (DNA): TGTGCCAGTAGGGACAGTAACTATGGCTACACCTTC.

The chain employs TRBV18 and TRBJ2-2; possibly TRBD1 for D (6 bases). This CDR3 region has 15 residues. Per germline, CDR1 KGHSH and CDR2 LQKENI. V shed 6 bases and J shed 2 bases, with 13 bases lying between them. This CDR3 reads CASSLGQQNTGELFF. The CDR3, as DNA: TGTGCCAGCTCCCTGGGACAACAAAACACCGGGGAGCTGTTTTTT.

J is TRBJ1-1 and V is TRBV28; D not certain. CDR1 and CDR2 (germline): MDHEN, SYDVKM. CDR3 size: 14 residues. V lost 8 bases and J lost 1, with 14 bases in between. DNA for the CDR3: TGTGCCAGCCTACCCTCCCCTAGGAACACTGAAGCTTTCTTT. It encodes CASLPSPRNTEAFF.

The chain couples TRBV6-2 or TRBV6-3 to TRBJ2-3; perhaps TRBD2 as D (6 bases). Germline loops: CDR1 MNHEY, CDR2 SVGEGT. V dropped 1 base and J dropped 6 bases, with 8 bases sitting between them. The length of the CDR3 is 13 residues. The CDR3 protein is CASSYFGGDTQYF. The CDR3 DNA follows: TGTGCCAGCAGTTACTTTGGAGGGGATACGCAGTATTTT.

The chain employs TRBV7-3 and TRBJ2-1, with 8 bases identical to TRBD2. The germline V gene encodes CDR1 SGHTA and CDR2 FQGTGA. V gave up 0 bases and J gave up 10 bases; unmatched junction bases: 8. The CDR3 runs to 15 residues. The CDR3 sequence is CASSLTAGLAGEQFF. CDR3 DNA sequence: TGTGCCAGCAGCTTAACGGCGGGGTTAGCGGGGGAGCAGTTCTTC.

The gene calls are TRBV7-8 and TRBJ1-5; D unresolved. The germline V gene has CDR1 SGHVS and CDR2 FQNEAQ. The CDR3 consists of 13 residues. V was trimmed by 5 bases and J by 4 bases, leaving 9 bases between them. The CDR3 sequence is CASSRHINQPQHF. The CDR3 DNA reads as TGTGCCAGCAGCCGACACATTAATCAGCCCCAGCATTTT.

The rearrangement uses TRBV6-5 and TRBJ2-5, with 7 positions matching TRBD2. CDR3 length equals 15 residues. Germline CDR1 MNHEY, CDR2 SVGAGI. Germline trimming cut 6 bases from V and 6 bases from J; bases unmatched to any gene: 13. The chain's CDR3 is CASRPPGGSPKTQYF. CDR3 DNA: TGTGCCAGCAGACCACCGGGGGGTAGTCCGAAGACCCAGTACTTC.

The J gene is TRBJ1-1, the V gene TRBV6-2 or TRBV6-3, with 9 bases fitting TRBD1. Trimming removed 6 bases from V and 0 bases from J; junction bases left unmatched: 8. Germline V lookup: CDR1 MNHEY, CDR2 SVGEGT. CDR3 length: 16 residues. CDR3 amino acids: CASSDLGQGLNTEAFF. The DNA for the CDR3 is TGTGCCAGCAGCGACCTGGGACAGGGCTTGAACACTGAAGCTTTCTTT.

This clone was found once. The V and J genes are TRBV7-8 and TRBJ2-7; the match to TRBD2 covers 11 bases. The CDR3 runs 15 residues. V was pared by 5 bases and J by 2 bases, with 5 bases of the junction left unmatched. Germline CDR1 SGHVS, CDR2 FQNEAQ. The CDR3 sequence: CASSKTSGTTYEQYF. CDR3 in DNA: TGTGCCAGCAGCAAGACTAGCGGGACAACCTACGAGCAGTACTTC.

The rearrangement joins TRBV4-2 to TRBJ1-3; 7 bases fit TRBD1. CDR1 and CDR2 (germline): LGHNA, YNFKEQ. The CDR3 is made up of 16 amino acids. The V segment lost 4 bases and the J segment 8 bases; nucleotides outside the gene matches: 14. The CDR3 DNA reads TGTGCCAGCAGCCCCAAGATAGGGGCAGGGGGTGACACCATATATTTT. Translating it yields CASSPKIGAGGDTIYF.

This rearrangement joins TRBV10-3 to TRBJ1-5, with D uncertain. Trimming left V 0 bases short and J 2 bases short, with 8 bases between. The CDR3 is 15 amino acids. Germline V lookup: CDR1 ENHRY, CDR2 SYGVKD. CDR3 protein: CAISESGEGNQPQHF. The CDR3 DNA is TGTGCCATCAGTGAGTCTGGAGAAGGCAATCAGCCCCAGCATTTT.

The gene calls are TRBV4-1 and TRBJ2-1; 11 bases match TRBD2. The CDR3 sequence is 15 residues long. J gave up 7 bases and V 1 base, and 3 bases lay outside the gene matches. Germline CDR1 and CDR2: MGHRA and YSYEKL. The CDR3 DNA reads as TGCGCCAGCAGCCAAGGACTAGCGGGAAAAAATGAGCAGTTCTTC. Its protein is CASSQGLAGKNEQFF.

The chain is built from TRBV18 and TRBJ2-5, with 8 bases lining up with TRBD2. Per the germline V gene, CDR1 is KGHSH and CDR2 is LQKENI. This CDR3 is 13 amino acids long. The V gene end was trimmed by 6 bases and the J gene end by 2 bases; junction bases not matched to a gene: 2. The CDR3 protein is CASSGTRQETQYF. The DNA for the CDR3 is TGTGCCAGCTCCGGGACTAGGCAAGAGACCCAGTACTTC.

The J gene is TRBJ1-5, the V gene TRBV7-9; D gene unclear. Trimming removed 3 bases at V and 8 bases at J, with 11 bases between. The CDR3 length is 13 residues. Germline CDR1 reads SEHNR; CDR2 reads FQNEAQ (reference sequence). CDR3 bases: TGTGCCAGCAGCTTTGCCGTTACGGAGCCCCAGCATTTT. Its protein product is CASSFAVTEPQHF.